This TCR beta chain originates from a study of sequential checkpoint blockade in melanoma. Study as a whole: Both treatment sequences were followed by maintenance nivolumab.

Indicated treatment: randomized to nivolumab then ipilimumab (arm A) or the reverse (arm B). Sorted cells were live CD3+CD8+, lacking CD19 and CD56, from PBMCs. This clone occurred once. TCRdb's copy holds only in-frame clones and misses some; the assay was immunoSEQ multiplex PCR. Among tens of thousands of clones listed, 82% were seen once. This TCR was recovered from a human donor with melanoma. The material sequenced was CD8+ T cells sorted from blood (inferred from file names), taken from a patient given nivolumab and ipilimumab in sequence.

The CDR3, as DNA: TGTGCCAGCAGTTACGACCGGACTTATGGCTACACCTTC. Protein: CASSYDRTYGYTF. The chain recombines TRBV6-5 with TRBJ1-2; D not resolved. CDR1 and CDR2 from the germline V gene are MNHEY and SVGAGI. The CDR3 runs to 13 residues. The V end lost 2 bases, the J end lost 5 bases, and 9 bases lay between the germline ends.